The 23 T cell receptor beta chains reported below all come from one sample, sequenced in a study of T cell responses to AZD1222 COVID-19 vaccine. TCRdb's table, derived via immunoSEQ multiplex PCR, lists solely in-frame clones and lacks some. Counted here are over 95,000 clones, about 88% occurring once; the ten biggest clones make up approximately 16%. The material sequenced was peripheral blood, taken 28 days after the second AZD1222 dose. The receptors derive from an adult who received the AZD1222 COVID-19 vaccine.

The chain combines TRBV28 with TRBJ1-2; D is unresolved. The length of the CDR3 is 11 residues. Deletions cut 1 base from V and 3 bases from J, with 0 bases between. Germline V lookup: CDR1 MDHEN, CDR2 SYDVKM. The CDR3 is CASSLYYGYTF. CDR3 nucleotides: TGTGCCAGCAGTTTATACTATGGCTACACCTTC.

The chain carries TRBV27 and TRBJ1-5; D unresolved. CDR1 and CDR2 (germline): MNHEY, SMNVEV (reference sequence). The CDR3 loop spans 14 amino acids. Trimming cost V 8 bases and J 3 bases, with 14 bases left between them. CDR3 in DNA: TGTGCCAGCTCCCGAGGGCCCCCCAATCAGCCCCAGCATTTT. Its translation: CASSRGPPNQPQHF.

The sample holds a few counts of this clone. The rearrangement joins TRBV5-4 to TRBJ1-1; D gene unclear. The germline V gene has CDR1 SGHNT and CDR2 YYREEE (reference sequence). Trimming left V 7 bases short and J 11 bases short, with 21 bases between. This CDR3 is built from 13 residues. The CDR3 reads CASPPLWSRGAFF. The CDR3 DNA reads TGTGCCAGCCCGCCGCTGTGGTCTCGTGGGGCTTTCTTT.

The chain has TRBV7-8 and TRBJ2-7, with 8 bases lining up with TRBD2. The CDR3 extends over 19 amino acids. The V and J ends lost 1 base and 4 bases, in that order; junction bases with no gene match: 18. CDR1 SGHVS and CDR2 FQNEAQ come from the germline V gene. DNA of the CDR3: TGTGCCAGCAGCTTAGTAGTGGCCGGGCCGGGACTAGGGAGGTACGAGCAGTACTTC. It specifies CASSLVVAGPGLGRYEQYF.

The chain has TRBV6-5 and TRBJ2-7; D is possibly TRBD1 (5 bases). The V gene's germline CDR1 is MNHEY and CDR2 SVGAGI. The CDR3 is 14 amino acids. Trimming stripped 2 bases from V and 4 bases from J, with 12 bases between. CDR3 DNA: TGTGCCAGCAGTTACCTCTCCAAGGGGTACGAGCAGTACTTC. It yields the protein CASSYLSKGYEQYF.

The chain recombines TRBV6-5 with TRBJ1-2; a weak D match, TRBD1 (5 bases). The V gene lost 4 bases and the J gene lost 4 bases, with 13 bases spanning the gap. The CDR3 totals 14 residues. Germline assignment: CDR1 MNHEY and CDR2 SVGAGI. The CDR3 sequence is CASSSQWDGYGYTF. The CDR3 bases are TGTGCCAGCAGTTCCCAATGGGACGGCTATGGCTACACCTTC.

The chain uses TRBV6-5 and TRBJ2-7; D unresolved. The CDR3 sequence is 13 residues long. Germline assignment: CDR1 MNHEY and CDR2 SVGAGI. The germline V and J ends were trimmed by 0 bases and 3 bases, with 6 bases remaining between them. The CDR3 sequence is CASSYSGYYEQYF. Here the CDR3 DNA reads TGTGCCAGCAGTTACTCGGGGTACTACGAGCAGTACTTC.

The V call is TRBV12-3 or TRBV12-4, the J call TRBJ2-3; no firm D call. Trimming removed 3 bases from V and 2 bases from J, with 3 bases in between. There are 12 residues in the CDR3. CDR3 sequence: CASSFFTDTQYF. DNA for the CDR3: TGTGCCAGCAGTTTTTTCACAGATACGCAGTATTTT.

The CDR3 DNA is TGCGCCAGCAGACTCGCGGAGGGCCCCTACGAGCAGTACTTC. This codes for CASRLAEGPYEQYF. This chain uses TRBV5-1 with TRBJ2-7, with D perhaps TRBD2 (6 bases). Trimming took off 5 bases at V and 2 bases at J, with 14 bases between the two ends. Germline V CDR1 and CDR2: SGHRS, YFSETQ. This CDR3 contains 14 residues.

The genes are TRBV3-1 (or the pseudogene TRBV3-2) and TRBJ2-5; weak D call: TRBD2 (6 bases). The germline V and J ends were trimmed by 6 bases and 1 base, with 18 bases remaining between them. The CDR3 spans 16 residues. Looked up from germline, CDR1 is LGHDT and CDR2 is YNNKEL (reference sequence). The DNA of the CDR3 is TGTGCCAGCAGTCGTGGACTACCGAAAATCCAAGAGACCCAGTACTTC. The encoded protein is CASSRGLPKIQETQYF.

V is TRBV6-1 and J is TRBJ1-6; 7 bases fit TRBD1. The CDR3 contains 15 residues. After removal of 1 base from V and 12 bases from J, the junction contained 9 bases not matched to a gene. The germline CDR1 and CDR2 sequences are MNHNS and SASEGT. CDR3 region: CASSEGLTGSRPLHF. The DNA for the CDR3 is TGTGCCAGCAGTGAAGGATTGACAGGGAGTCGACCCCTCCACTTT.

The rearrangement uses TRBV4-2 and TRBJ2-1, with TRBD2 matching 11 bases. Losses at the gene ends were 4 bases for V and 0 bases for J; bases not matched to a gene: 5. Germline CDR1 LGHNA, CDR2 YNFKEQ. CDR3 length: 17 residues. CDR3 bases: TGTGCCAGCAGCCCCACTAGCGGGGGAAGCTCCTACAATGAGCAGTTCTTC. This gives the protein CASSPTSGGSSYNEQFF.

This chain connects TRBV6-5 to TRBJ1-1; D unclear. With 5 bases removed from V and 0 bases from J, the gap between germline ends came to 7 bases. The CDR3 totals 13 residues. In germline, CDR1 is MNHEY, CDR2 SVGAGI. CDR3 loop: CASSPQVNTEAFF. The CDR3, as DNA: TGTGCCAGCAGTCCCCAAGTGAACACTGAAGCTTTCTTT.

This chain connects TRBV29-1 to TRBJ2-2; 8 nucleotides line up with TRBD1. The CDR3 is made up of 13 amino acids. Germline V lookup: CDR1 SQVTM, CDR2 ANQGSEA. Losses at the gene ends were 5 bases for V and 4 bases for J; bases not matched to a gene: 3. CDR3 sequence (DNA): TGCAGCGTTACAGGGGGATTCACCGGGGAGCTGTTTTTT. Translation gives CSVTGGFTGELFF.

This clone was counted once. This rearrangement joins TRBV27 to TRBJ2-7, with D uncertain. CDR1 and CDR2 from the germline V gene are MNHEY and SMNVEV (reference sequence). V lost 4 bases and J 2 bases, leaving 9 bases between the germline ends. The CDR3 has 13 amino acids. The CDR3 bases are TGTGCCAGCAGTTCAGGCAGAACCTACGAGCAGTACTTC. Translated: CASSSGRTYEQYF.

The chain joins TRBV5-5 to TRBJ1-2; possible D gene TRBD1, 6 bases. CDR1 and CDR2 from the germline V gene are SGHKS and YYEKEE (reference sequence). V lost 1 base to trimming and J lost 6 bases, with 19 bases between them. The CDR3 extends over 16 amino acids. In nucleotides, the CDR3 is TGTGCCAGCAGCTTGTTCCCGGGGGCAGTGTTTGATGGCTACACCTTC. It is translated as CASSLFPGAVFDGYTF.

The CDR3 DNA reads as TGTGCCAGCAGCTTATACGTCAGAAGAGGTGCCGGGGAGCTGTTTTTT. This gives the protein CASSLYVRRGAGELFF. The chain recombines TRBV7-2 with TRBJ2-2, with D unresolved. V lost 2 bases to trimming and J lost 6 bases, with 16 bases between them. This CDR3 comprises 16 residues. Germline CDR1 is SGHTA and CDR2 is FQGNSA.

Here the CDR3 DNA reads TGTGCCAGCAGCTTGTCCCGGGCGACCGATGAGCAGTTCTTC. Its translation is CASSLSRATDEQFF. The gene calls are TRBV7-3 and TRBJ2-1; D gene unclear. V gave up 3 bases and J gave up 8 bases, with 14 bases separating them. Germline CDR1 reads SGHTA; CDR2 reads FQGTGA. The CDR3 contains 14 residues.

The chain recombines TRBV9 with TRBJ1-3; tentative D call: TRBD1 (5 bases). Trimming took 0 bases from V and 3 from J, leaving 10 bases between them. The germline gives CDR1 SGDLS, CDR2 YYNGEE. The CDR3 is 15 residues long. The CDR3: CASSVVGGVGNTIYF. As DNA, the CDR3 is TGTGCCAGCAGCGTAGTTGGGGGGGTTGGAAACACCATATATTTT.

The table lists this clone with a count of one. The chain recombines TRBV5-1 with TRBJ2-3; TRBD2 agrees at 7 bases. Germline V lookup: CDR1 SGHRS, CDR2 YFSETQ. The CDR3 extends over 15 amino acids. V gave up 3 bases and J gave up 0 bases; unmatched junction bases: 4. In DNA form, the CDR3 reads TGCGCCAGCAGCTCTGGACTAGTAAGCACAGATACGCAGTATTTT. Its translation is CASSSGLVSTDTQYF.

This sequence joins TRBV27 and TRBJ2-3; D uncertain. The CDR3 runs to 15 residues. The germline CDR1 and CDR2 sequences are MNHEY and SMNVEV (reference sequence). V lost 6 bases and J 0 bases, leaving 13 bases between the germline ends. CDR3 DNA: TGTGCCAGCAGCGAAATCTCGCGGAGCACAGATACGCAGTATTTT. Amino acids: CASSEISRSTDTQYF.

The V call is TRBV9, the J call TRBJ2-1; 9 bases fit TRBD1. Germline V gene sequence: CDR1 SGDLS, CDR2 YYNGEE. J was trimmed by 0 bases and V by 3 bases; bases with no gene match: 7. The CDR3 spans 17 residues. The DNA of the CDR3 is TGTGCCAGCAGCGAGAGGACAGGGGCCACCTCCTACAATGAGCAGTTCTTC. Amino acids: CASSERTGATSYNEQFF.

The rearrangement joins TRBV7-9 to TRBJ2-5; unclear D gene. The CDR3 is 13 residues long. The ends were cut back, 4 bases at V and 7 bases at J, with 13 bases in the middle. CDR1 and CDR2 from the germline V gene are SEHNR and FQNEAQ (reference sequence). The DNA for the CDR3 is TGTGCCAGCAGCTCCCAGTCAATAGGGACCCAGTACTTC. Protein product: CASSSQSIGTQYF.